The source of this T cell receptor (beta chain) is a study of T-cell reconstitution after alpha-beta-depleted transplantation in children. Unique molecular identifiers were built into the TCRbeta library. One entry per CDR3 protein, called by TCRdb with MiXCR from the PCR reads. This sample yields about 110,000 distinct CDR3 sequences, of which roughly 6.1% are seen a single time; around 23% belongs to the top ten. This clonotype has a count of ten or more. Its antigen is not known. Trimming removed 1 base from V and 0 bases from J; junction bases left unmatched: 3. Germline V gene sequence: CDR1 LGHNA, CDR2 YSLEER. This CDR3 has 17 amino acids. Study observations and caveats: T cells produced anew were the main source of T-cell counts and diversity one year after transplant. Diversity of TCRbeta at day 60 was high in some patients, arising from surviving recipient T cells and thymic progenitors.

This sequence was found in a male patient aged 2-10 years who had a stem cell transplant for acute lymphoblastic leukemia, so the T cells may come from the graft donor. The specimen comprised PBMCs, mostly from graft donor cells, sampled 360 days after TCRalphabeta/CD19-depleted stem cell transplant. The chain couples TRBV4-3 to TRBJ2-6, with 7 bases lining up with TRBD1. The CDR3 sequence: CASSQVGQPSGANVLTF. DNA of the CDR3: TGCGCCAGCAGCCAAGTGGGACAGCCCTCTGGGGCCAACGTCCTGACTTTC.